The T cell receptor beta chain under discussion was sequenced for a study of T cells in localized non-small cell lung cancer. Study-wide results and caveats: Uninvolved adjacent lung had the highest recorded T cell clonality, with tumor below it.

As to this clone: Its antigen is not known.

Germline V gene sequence: CDR1 SGDLS, CDR2 YYNGEE. V was cut by 4 bases and J by 4 bases, with 18 bases left in between. The CDR3 is made up of 15 amino acids. Sequencing used immunoSEQ multiplex PCR; TCRdb keeps in-frame clones, though not all of them. The data contain about 33,000 clones, over 85% of them seen just once; the ten biggest clones take up more than 5.5%. The specimen comprised peripheral blood, sampled before any cancer treatment. The J gene is TRBJ2-7, the V gene TRBV9; D may be TRBD1 (6 bases). The TCR comes from an older female donor with stage I lung adenocarcinoma. CDR3 amino acids: CASSQDPGAQYEQYF. The CDR3 region has the DNA TGTGCCAGCAGCCAAGACCCAGGGGCGCAGTACGAGCAGTACTTC.